This TCR beta chain was obtained from a study of T cells in localized non-small cell lung cancer. The ends were cut back, 8 bases at V and 6 bases at J, with 15 bases in the middle. Germline V gene data show CDR1 as MNHEY and CDR2 as SMNVEV (reference sequence). There are 13 residues in the CDR3. Clones were sequenced by immunoSEQ multiplex PCR, and TCRdb holds only the in-frame ones, with some missing. The table shows approximately 54,000 clones, with roughly 85% occurring only once. A note on this clone: Its target is unknown.

Study results and caveats: A single tumor region was sequenced, leaving heterogeneity possible. Among the top 100 tumor clones, a median roughly 57 appeared in adjacent lung. Uninvolved adjacent lung showed the highest T cell clonality, exceeding tumor.

The clonotype was recovered from a woman aged 35-70 years with stage I lung adenocarcinoma. The chain employs TRBV27 and TRBJ2-3, with D perhaps TRBD1 (6 bases). The material sequenced was peripheral blood, taken before any cancer treatment. CDR3 in DNA: TGTGCCAGCTGCCGGACAGCTCCGGATACGCAGTATTTT. Translating it yields CASCRTAPDTQYF.